This record covers a single T cell receptor (beta chain). The CDR3 contains 14 residues. V was cut by 2 bases and J by 4 bases, with 8 bases left in between. Germline V gene data show CDR1 as SEHNR and CDR2 as FQNEAQ (reference sequence). The data were taken from a study of shared T cell receptors in the human thymus. The repertoire was sequenced with immunoSEQ multiplex PCR; TCRdb's copy has only in-frame clones and lacks some. Here the sample spans 600,000 or so clones, around 87% being singletons. This sample also belongs to another study, concerning human thymus T cells. From that second work: In corrective heart surgery, resections were taken, and these provided the thymus tissue. Among thymic and blood repertoires, usage of V and J genes appeared biased. What related research reported was that thymic repertoires overlapped highly among unrelated individuals.

The chain uses TRBV7-9 and TRBJ1-4; possible D gene TRBD1, 5 bases. This TCR was sampled from a boy under two years old with a congenital heart defect. Sequencing was done on a sample of thymocytes. This chain's CDR3 is CASSLKGLNEKLFF. In nucleotides, the CDR3 is TGTGCCAGCAGCTTAAAGGGACTTAATGAAAAACTGTTTTTT. The variable domain in full, completed from reference TRBV7-9 and TRBJ1-4, reads DTGVSQNPRHKITKRGQNVTFRCDPISEHNRLYWYRQTLGQGPEFLTYFQNEAQLEKSRLLSDRFSAERPKGSFSTLEIQRTEQGDSAMYLCASSLKGLNEKLFFGSGTQLSVL.